These T cell receptor beta chains were read from a single sample in a study of T-cell memory formation after mild COVID-19. MiXCR was run by TCRdb on the 5' RACE reads, yielding one entry per CDR3 protein. The sample holds roughly 600,000 distinct CDR3 sequences, roughly 17% seen once. The sequencing sample was made of PBMCs or a T cell subset sorted from them (not recorded which). These receptors were collected from an adult woman who had mild COVID-19 (a few samples of this study predate the infection). Cell type and time point are not known. The CDR3 runs from the conserved cysteine through the conserved F or W. Fields, in order: J gene, V gene, CDR3 protein.

>TRBJ2-4|TRBV2
CASRDRGTFRNIQYF
>TRBJ2-7|TRBV5-1
CASSQGVRGDSWGEQYF
>TRBJ1-4|TRBV10-2
CASRTGGEKLFF
>TRBJ2-7|TRBV4-1
CASSQGMWQGAYEQYF
>TRBJ2-7|TRBV5-1
CASSFDRSSYEQYF
>TRBJ2-7|TRBV27
CASSTLLGQSSYEQYF
>TRBJ2-3|TRBV29-1
CSVGASGGWYGTQYF
>TRBJ1-5|TRBV24-1
CATTLRNQPQHF
>TRBJ2-4|TRBV11-1
CASSLERAKNIQYF
>TRBJ2-5|TRBV19
CASNEWEGETQYF
>TRBJ2-5|TRBV3-1
CASSQERRTALIF
>TRBJ2-7|TRBV27
CASSFREDYEQYF
>TRBJ2-3|TRBV2
CASSLLGLADTQYF
>TRBJ1-2|TRBV6-5
CASSSRVWAAQGYTF
>TRBJ2-1|TRBV6-2/TRBV6-3
CASSYSGLDSYNEQFF
>TRBJ2-7|TRBV24-1
CATSDSRGKTGGNEQYF
>TRBJ2-7|TRBV4-3
CASSQEVVGGTIDPHEQYF
>TRBJ2-1|TRBV7-9
CASSLSAGKSGRDNEQFF
>TRBJ1-2|TRBV4-1
CASSPEGRGSYGYTF
>TRBJ2-1|TRBV4-1
CASSVSVGGSDEQFF
>TRBJ1-2|TRBV5-1
CASSPRGGNYGYTF
>TRBJ2-1|TRBV13
CASSTADFRGTYNEQFF
>TRBJ1-4|TRBV12-3/TRBV12-4
CASSLRPLRQKVYSTNEKLFF
>TRBJ2-5|TRBV6-5
CASSYSVTYQETQYF
>TRBJ2-2|TRBV27
CASSLSRGWDTGELFF
>TRBJ2-2|TRBV4-3
CASSHGTGVSRELFF
>TRBJ2-2|TRBV12-3/TRBV12-4
CASSPTFGGRNTGELFF
>TRBJ1-1|TRBV7-2
CASSEKTGTEAFF
>TRBJ2-7|TRBV7-2
CASSFWSSYEQYF
>TRBJ2-7|TRBV7-8
CASSSRGTFIPYSYEQYF
>TRBJ2-7|TRBV6-1
CASSEWENHNEQYF
>TRBJ1-1|TRBV19
CASSPRRDRLNTEAFF
>TRBJ2-7|TRBV6-5
CASSATGTSSYEQYF
>TRBJ2-5|TRBV9
CASSATAQETQYF
>TRBJ2-7|TRBV20-1
CSARFSSGVIYEQYF
>TRBJ1-1|TRBV11-1
CASTPDPNSGEAFF
>TRBJ2-1|TRBV19
CASSISSGDYNEQFF
>TRBJ1-2|TRBV2
CASSNVQGVYGYTF
>TRBJ2-3|TRBV7-6
CASSSPRGGRTDTQYF
>TRBJ2-5|TRBV12-3/TRBV12-4
CASSLAPGGSQETQYF
>TRBJ2-3|TRBV7-2
CASSLGGGSQYF